This T cell receptor beta chain was sequenced in a study of CD8+ T cells in alopecia areata (dated by TCRdb to about 2018). Context from the whole study: To study T cell clonal expansion in alopecia areata, the researchers applied high-throughput TCRbeta sequencing to both the C3H/HeJ mouse model and human patients. Scalp tissue and sorted CD4+ and CD8+ peripheral blood T cells from patchy and totalis/universalis alopecia areata patients and from healthy controls were covered by human TCRbeta sequencing. Amplification of TCRbeta CDR3 regions was done by immunoSEQ multiplex PCR using 35 Vbeta forward primers and 13 Jbeta reverse primers. The RNA source kit depended on sample type: the PAXgene miRNA kit for fixed scalp, the miRNeasy kit for PBMCs, and the RNeasy kit for mouse skin. Scalp clonality was compared among normal scalp (n=4), patchy alopecia areata scalp (n=8), and alopecia totalis/universalis scalp (n=8).

This clone was observed a handful of times. The antigen it recognizes is unknown. Qualities for individual bases were not recorded, and no much larger clone is one base off. The CDR3 spans 14 residues, from the cysteine through the phenylalanine. Kept here is only the CDR3 DNA, which spans 42 bases and is read in frame from base 1. The germline V gene supplies CDR1 ENHRY and CDR2 SYGVKD. Germline trimming: 2 bases from V, 8 bases from J; junction bases outside gene matches: 5. In a handful of patients from the biomarker study, CD4+ cells were sorted further to obtain CD25+CD127- cells. Lesional scalp punch biopsies and peripheral blood were collected from alopecia areata patients. PBMCs were isolated by density centrifugation and stained for CD3, CD4 and CD8, and CD4+ and CD8+ T cells were sorted on a FACSAria. Untreated alopecia areata patients were recruited as part of a multicenter biomarker study.

Libraries came from the immunoSEQ multiplex PCR assay. For TCR sequencing, RNA was extracted from every sample and reverse transcribed into cDNA to serve as template. SuperScript III was used for first-strand cDNA synthesis, primed with a 2:1 mix of oligo-dT and random hexamers. A synthetic immune receptor repertoire was used to measure amplification bias, and any remaining bias was corrected computationally. On the authors' methods: Raw reads were preprocessed to remove errors, and CDR3 was defined by IMGT conventions from the conserved cysteine to phenylalanine. Clonality was calculated as 1 minus Shannon entropy normalized by log2 of the number of productive unique TCRs. Whether each scalp clone was CD4 or CD8 was inferred by checking scalp TCRbeta sequences against the CD4 and CD8 repertoires from sorted blood. This is the immuneACCESS table as TCRdb keeps it, with only in-frame sequences that have V and J called. A part of the clones is gone; compared with another copy, unresolved V genes explain less than half, and the rest is unexplained. That table supplies the V and J calls and clone size; D and trimming were determined from the DNA. Within this sample are around 14,000 clones, with 45% to 60% of them counted one time only. The ten largest clones represent 3.9% of the sample.

What the authors observed across the whole study: Compared with normal scalp, lesional scalp had higher clonality and more expanded CD8+ clones, particularly in alopecia totalis/universalis, a pattern that suggests antigenic drive. Unlike mouse skin, which is dominated by gammadelta T cells, normal human skin has resident alphabeta T cells that are also sequenced, and this complicates analysis of the scalp TCR repertoire. Shared TCR sequences between patients were less evident than in mice, which may be partly attributable to HLA diversity in the patient population.

Recombination connected TRBV10-3 to TRBJ2-1; 8 bases in between match TRBD2. This sequence originates from a human donor with alopecia areata. Input material: CD4+ Tregs sorted from blood. The CDR3 protein: CAISEREGYHEQFF. Read as DNA, the sequence is TGTGCCATCAGTGAGCGGGAGGGGTACCATGAGCAGTTCTTC.